A single sample gave rise to the 21 T cell receptor beta chains below, sequenced in a study of shared T cell receptors in the human thymus. This table comes from immunoSEQ multiplex PCR, and its TCRdb copy is limited to in-frame clones, with some not included. The data contain almost 550,000 clones, about 84% of them singletons. The sample was also linked to a second study, of human thymus T cells.

The sample comprised thymocytes. Every receptor here comes from a boy in the first two years of life with a congenital heart defect.

In this sample, this clone turned up a few times. This chain joins TRBV2 and TRBJ2-7; D unresolved. Germline V gene data show CDR1 as SNHLY and CDR2 as FYNNEI. The CDR3 has 13 amino acids. The V and J ends lost 8 bases and 0 bases respectively, with 11 bases between them. The CDR3 region is CASGTEYSYEQYF. The CDR3 DNA follows: TGTGCCAGCGGAACGGAGTACTCCTACGAGCAGTACTTC.

V usage is TRBV5-6 and J usage is TRBJ1-1; 12 bases agree with TRBD1. In germline, CDR1 is SGHDT, CDR2 YYEEEE. J was trimmed by 0 bases and V by 4 bases; bases with no gene match: 4. This CDR3 has 16 amino acids. This chain's CDR3 is CASSPGTGGLNTEAFF. The DNA for the CDR3 is TGTGCCAGCAGCCCGGGGACAGGGGGCTTGAACACTGAAGCTTTCTTT.

CDR3: CASRRGTARGMDEQFF. CDR3 coding DNA: TGTGCCAGCAGGCGGGGAACAGCACGCGGAATGGATGAGCAGTTCTTC. The chain has TRBV28 and TRBJ2-1; tentatively, D is TRBD2 (6 bases). The CDR3 is 16 residues long. V lost 6 bases to trimming and J lost 8 bases, with 23 bases between them. Germline CDR1 MDHEN, CDR2 SYDVKM.

The rearrangement joins TRBV28 to TRBJ2-1, with 8 bases matching TRBD2. The CDR3 covers 14 residues. Trimming removed 5 bases from V and 4 bases from J; junction bases left unmatched: 4. Germline CDR1 reads MDHEN; CDR2 reads SYDVKM. The CDR3 region is CASSPLAVYNEQFF. The CDR3 coding sequence is TGTGCCAGCAGTCCACTAGCGGTATACAATGAGCAGTTCTTC.

This clone was picked up one time. This chain joins TRBV20-1 and TRBJ2-1; TRBD2 agrees at 7 bases. V shed 7 bases and J 9 bases; nucleotides not matched to a gene: 3. Germline-derived CDR1 and CDR2 are DFQATT and SNEGSKA (reference sequence). There are 10 residues in the CDR3. The CDR3 region is CSVRGCEQFF. CDR3 sequence (DNA): TGCAGTGTGCGGGGGTGTGAGCAGTTCTTC.

The rearrangement joins TRBV28 to TRBJ2-2; TRBD2 matches at 9 bases. Per the germline V gene, CDR1 is MDHEN and CDR2 is SYDVKM. This CDR3 is built from 19 residues. Germline trimming cut 2 bases from V and 5 bases from J; bases unmatched to any gene: 15. The CDR3 loop reads CASSLLDSSGSSGTGELFF. The CDR3, as DNA: TGTGCCAGCAGTTTACTGGACAGTAGCGGGAGCTCAGGGACCGGGGAGCTGTTTTTT.

This clone turned up a few times. This chain uses TRBV2 with TRBJ1-1; 8 positions match TRBD1. The CDR3 is made up of 14 amino acids. The V segment lost 6 bases and the J segment 3 bases; nucleotides outside the gene matches: 6. Germline V CDR1 and CDR2: SNHLY, FYNNEI. The CDR3 protein is CASRDRDQYTEAFF. The DNA for the CDR3 is TGTGCCAGCAGGGACAGGGATCAATACACTGAAGCTTTCTTT.

A word on this clone: One end of the junction does not line up with germline, which may come from a read error. The J gene is TRBJ2-1, the V gene TRBV20-1, with TRBD2 as a possible D gene (5 bases). The germline CDR1 and CDR2 sequences are DFQATT and SNEGSKA (reference sequence). This CDR3 has 9 amino acids. The CDR3 coding sequence is TGCAGTGCTTCCCGGTTCGGGGTCTTC. Translated: CSASRFGVF.

This chain uses TRBV7-8 with TRBJ2-3, with 8 bases that match TRBD1. V dropped 4 bases and J dropped 1; count of bases not matched to a gene: 7. The CDR3 contains 16 residues. Germline V lookup: CDR1 SGHVS, CDR2 FQNEAQ. CDR3 in amino acids: CASSSQGAARTDTQYF. Here the CDR3 DNA reads TGTGCCAGCAGCTCCCAGGGGGCCGCGCGCACAGATACGCAGTATTTT. Full variable domain (missing parts from reference TRBV7-8 and TRBJ2-3): GAGVSQSPRYKVAKRGQDVALRCDPISGHVSLFWYQQALGQGPEFLTYFQNEAQLDKSGLPSDRFFAERPEGSVSTLKIQRTQQEDSAVYLCASSSQGAARTDTQYFGPGTRLTVL.

The CDR3 spells CASSLVLGNTIYF. DNA for the CDR3: TGTGCCAGCAGTTTAGTCCTTGGAAACACCATATATTTT. The gene calls are TRBV27 and TRBJ1-3; no definite D call. The CDR3 spans 13 residues. Germline values: CDR1 MNHEY, CDR2 SMNVEV (reference sequence). Trimming removed 2 bases from V and 3 bases from J, with 5 bases in between.

CDR3 DNA: TGTGCCAGCAGCCAAGCTCTCAGCTCCTACAATGAGCAGTTCTTC. Protein product: CASSQALSSYNEQFF. This chain joins TRBV4-2 and TRBJ2-1; D gene uncertain. There are 15 residues in the CDR3. The V end lost 1 base, the J end lost 0 bases, and 7 bases lay between the germline ends. CDR1 and CDR2 from the germline V gene are LGHNA and YNFKEQ.

This clone was recorded a few times. The rearrangement uses TRBV7-9 and TRBJ2-7; 10 nucleotides align to TRBD1. The V and J ends lost 5 bases and 6 bases, in that order; junction bases with no gene match: 16. This CDR3 region has 17 residues. Germline V gene lookup returns CDR1 SEHNR and CDR2 FQNEAQ (reference sequence). The CDR3 reads CASSHSRAGTGEGEQYF. The CDR3, as DNA: TGTGCCAGCAGCCACAGTAGAGCCGGGACAGGGGAAGGCGAGCAGTACTTC.

The rearrangement joins TRBV5-4 to TRBJ2-7; 9 positions match TRBD1. Germline V lookup: CDR1 SGHNT, CDR2 YYREEE (reference sequence). The CDR3 covers 15 residues. J was trimmed by 0 bases and V by 3 bases; bases with no gene match: 4. The CDR3 region has the DNA TGTGCCAGCAGCTCGGACAGGGGAAGCTCCTACGAGCAGTACTTC. It yields the protein CASSSDRGSSYEQYF.

This clone has only one observation. This chain links TRBV28 with TRBJ1-1; 7 bases are shared with TRBD1. V shed 8 bases, J shed 4 bases, and the junction held 7 bases outside the gene matches. CDR3 length: 13 residues. Per the germline V gene, CDR1 is MDHEN and CDR2 is SYDVKM. The chain's CDR3 is CASGGGESTEAFF. The CDR3 region has the DNA TGTGCCAGCGGAGGGGGCGAGAGCACTGAAGCTTTCTTT.

The V gene is TRBV6-4, the J gene TRBJ1-1, with 9 bases aligning to TRBD1. Germline assignment: CDR1 MRHNA and CDR2 SNTAGT. This CDR3 has 14 residues. Trimming took 6 bases from V and 5 from J; bases not matched to a gene: 7. The CDR3 DNA reads as TGTGCCAGCAGAGCACAGGGGGCGAGTACTGAAGCTTTCTTT. Protein product: CASRAQGASTEAFF.

The V and J genes are TRBV4-2 and TRBJ2-3, with D possibly TRBD1 on 6 matching bases. Trimming stripped 0 bases from V and 0 bases from J, with 13 bases between. The CDR3 runs 17 residues. Germline V gene lookup returns CDR1 LGHNA and CDR2 YNFKEQ. Here the CDR3 reads CASSQELVGASTDTQYF. The CDR3 bases are TGTGCCAGCAGCCAAGAATTGGTGGGGGCTAGCACAGATACGCAGTATTTT.

The V gene is TRBV7-8, the J gene TRBJ2-2, with 16 bases that match TRBD2. With 1 base clipped from V and 4 bases from J, the junction kept 9 bases outside the gene matches. This CDR3 region has 20 residues. CDR1 SGHVS and CDR2 FQNEAQ come from the germline V gene. The CDR3 sequence: CASSLGDGTSGRAGTGELFF. The CDR3 DNA reads as TGTGCCAGCAGCTTAGGAGATGGGACTAGCGGGAGGGCAGGCACCGGGGAGCTGTTTTTT. Full variable domain (missing parts from reference TRBV7-8 and TRBJ2-2): GAGVSQSPRYKVAKRGQDVALRCDPISGHVSLFWYQQALGQGPEFLTYFQNEAQLDKSGLPSDRFFAERPEGSVSTLKIQRTQQEDSAVYLCASSLGDGTSGRAGTGELFFGEGSRLTVL.

This sequence joins TRBV7-9 and TRBJ2-1; 8 bases map to TRBD2. The V gene's germline CDR1 is SEHNR and CDR2 FQNEAQ (reference sequence). This CDR3 is built from 15 residues. J was trimmed by 3 bases and V by 7 bases; bases with no gene match: 8. DNA of the CDR3: TGTGCCAGCAACATACTAGCGGAGATCTACAATGAGCAGTTCTTC. This gives the protein CASNILAEIYNEQFF.

The chain carries TRBV2 and TRBJ2-5; 11 bases line up with TRBD2. Trimming removed 5 bases from V and 2 bases from J; junction bases left unmatched: 7. The CDR3 is made up of 16 amino acids. Germline lookup yields CDR1 SNHLY and CDR2 FYNNEI. CDR3 in amino acids: CASSRASGRLQETQYF. The CDR3 region has the DNA TGTGCCAGCAGTCGGGCTAGCGGGAGGTTGCAAGAGACCCAGTACTTC. Filled out from reference TRBV2 and TRBJ2-5, the complete variable domain reads EPEVTQTPSHQVTQMGQEVILRCVPISNHLYFYWYRQILGQKVEFLVSFYNNEISEKSEIFDDQFSVERPDGSNFTLKIRSTKLEDSAMYFCASSRASGRLQETQYFGPGTRLLVL.

The gene calls are TRBV7-5 and TRBJ2-1; the D call of TRBD2 is as the table states it, not checked on the DNA. TRBV7-5 is assigned pseudogene status. CDR3 length: 16 amino acids. CDR3 amino acids: CVRSLAASGRNNEQFF. In DNA form, the CDR3 reads TGTGTCAGAAGCTTAGCCGCTAGCGGGAGGAACAATGAGCAGTTCTTC.

J is TRBJ2-3 and V is TRBV1; no DNA check was done on the table's D call, TRBD2. TRBV1 is recorded as a pseudogene. The CDR3 has 21 amino acids. Written as DNA, the CDR3 is TGCACCAGCAGCCAAGATTGGGAACTAGCGGGAGGGCCGGGGAGCACAGATACGCAGTATTTT. It translates to CTSSQDWELAGGPGSTDTQYF.